This TCR beta chain was profiled in a study of patients and donors after allogeneic stem cell transplantation. This clonotype has just a few counts. TCRdb used MiXCR to reprocess the RT-PCR reads, holding one entry per CDR3 protein. The sample yields under 200,000 distinct CDR3 sequences, about 29% seen once. The sample was blood, either unsorted or a sorted T cell fraction (not recorded which). The sequence was collected from a human donor who was either an allogeneic HSCT recipient or a stem cell or donor lymphocyte infusion donor (not recorded which). It is not recorded whose cells these are; they may come from a transplant donor.

The CDR3 sequence is CASSQTGSWTEAFF. The CDR3 DNA is TGTGCCAGCAGCCAAACAGGGAGTTGGACTGAAGCTTTCTTT. The rearrangement links TRBV7-2 to TRBJ1-1, with D tentatively TRBD1 (6 bases). CDR3 length: 14 residues. The V and J ends lost 5 bases and 5 bases respectively, with 15 bases between them. Per the germline V gene, CDR1 is SGHTA and CDR2 is FQGNSA. Full variable domain (remainder filled in from reference TRBV7-2 and TRBJ1-1): GAGVSQSPSNKVTEKGKDVELRCDPISGHTALYWYRQSLGQGLEFLIYFQGNSAPDKSGLPSDRFSAERTGGSVSTLTIQRTQQEDSAVYLCASSQTGSWTEAFFGQGTRLTVV.